The 21 T cell receptor beta chains below all came from one sample that was sequenced in a study of blood T cell repertoires in COVID-19. Some clones are missing from TCRdb's copy, which holds only in-frame ones; the method was immunoSEQ multiplex PCR. This sample has a few hundred thousand clones, with approximately 91% found just once. Input material: peripheral blood. All receptors derive from a man aged 50-59 years with acute or convalescent COVID-19.

The chain recombines TRBV19 with TRBJ1-6; the D gene is possibly TRBD1 (5 bases). There are 15 residues in the CDR3. In germline, CDR1 is LNHDA, CDR2 SQIVND (reference sequence). With 0 bases removed from V and 8 bases from J, the gap between germline ends came to 11 bases. The chain's CDR3 is CASSIDLRAYSPLHF. The CDR3 DNA follows: TGTGCCAGTAGTATAGATCTCAGGGCTTATTCACCCCTCCACTTT. Full variable domain (remainder filled in from reference TRBV19 and TRBJ1-6): DGGITQSPKYLFRKEGQNVTLSCEQNLNHDAMYWYRQDPGQGLRLIYYSQIVNDFQKGDIAEGYSVSREKKESFPLTVTSAQKNPTAFYLCASSIDLRAYSPLHFGNGTRLTVT.

The chain joins TRBV5-1 to TRBJ1-2, with 8 bases that match TRBD1. Germline values: CDR1 SGHRS, CDR2 YFSETQ. The CDR3 sequence is 15 residues long. V shed 0 bases and J 4 bases; nucleotides not matched to a gene: 5. The CDR3, as DNA: TGCGCCAGCAGCTTGGAGTCAGGGGGCTTCTATGGCTACACCTTC. Protein product: CASSLESGGFYGYTF.

This chain connects TRBV14 to TRBJ2-7; D remains unclear. The V gene lost 1 base and the J gene lost 3 bases, with 10 bases spanning the gap. Germline CDR1 and CDR2: SGHDN and FVKESK. This CDR3 contains 14 residues. CDR3 region: CASSQVPGFYEQYF. CDR3 in DNA: TGTGCCAGCAGCCAAGTTCCAGGATTCTACGAGCAGTACTTC.

Details on this clone: Other DNA sequences of this sample code for an identical CDR3. This chain connects TRBV18 to TRBJ2-2; D is ambiguous. The CDR3 sequence is 13 residues long. Germline CDR1 and CDR2: KGHSH and LQKENI. The V gene lost 2 bases and the J gene lost 2 bases, with 3 bases spanning the gap. CDR3 protein: CASSPSNTGELFF. The CDR3 DNA reads TGTGCCAGCTCACCATCAAACACCGGGGAGCTGTTTTTT.

The gene calls are TRBV2 and TRBJ1-2; tentative D call: TRBD1 (5 bases). The length of the CDR3 is 15 residues. From germline, CDR1 is SNHLY and CDR2 FYNNEI. V dropped 5 bases and J dropped 2 bases, with 15 bases sitting between them. CDR3: CASSSSRTTNYGYTF. The CDR3 region has the DNA TGTGCCAGCAGTTCCTCCAGGACAACCAACTATGGCTACACCTTC.

This chain connects TRBV10-3 to TRBJ2-2; D may be TRBD1 (5 bases). Trimming removed 6 bases from V and 0 bases from J, with 5 bases in between. The CDR3 contains 13 residues. Germline V lookup: CDR1 ENHRY, CDR2 SYGVKD. CDR3 in DNA: TGTGCCATCAGACAGGCGAACACCGGGGAGCTGTTTTTT. Translation gives CAIRQANTGELFF.

The chain employs TRBV6-5 and TRBJ1-6; TRBD1 aligns across 8 bases. V trimming: 6 bases; J trimming: 6 bases; junction bases outside the gene matches: 7. There are 15 residues in the CDR3. The germline gives CDR1 MNHEY, CDR2 SVGAGI. The CDR3 is CASRPGQGSNSPLHF. As DNA, the CDR3 is TGTGCCAGCAGACCCGGACAGGGAAGTAATTCACCCCTCCACTTT.

On this clone: Different DNA sequences within this sample yield the same CDR3. The chain has TRBV11-2 and TRBJ2-1, with a weak D call TRBD2 (6 bases). Per germline, CDR1 SGHAT and CDR2 FQNNGV. The CDR3 runs to 15 residues. Deletions cut 1 base from V and 6 bases from J, with 13 bases between. Written as DNA, the CDR3 is TGTGCCAGCAGCTTAGGGGCTGGGGGACTCAATGAGCAGTTCTTC. It translates to CASSLGAGGLNEQFF.

The gene calls are TRBV28 and TRBJ1-3; perhaps TRBD1 as D (5 bases). The length of the CDR3 is 16 residues. Germline V gives CDR1 MDHEN, CDR2 SYDVKM. V lost 1 base and J lost 6, with 16 bases in between. CDR3 protein: CASSLSGGLSENTIYF. DNA of the CDR3: TGTGCCAGCAGTTTATCGGGGGGATTGTCCGAAAACACCATATATTTT.

The J gene is TRBJ1-1, the V gene TRBV5-1, with D tentatively TRBD1 (6 bases). Trimming shortened V by 0 bases and J by 5 bases, and 14 bases separated the two germline ends. This CDR3 spans 15 amino acids. The germline gives CDR1 SGHRS, CDR2 YFSETQ. CDR3 loop: CASSLVRGAGTEAFF. The CDR3 DNA is TGCGCCAGCAGCTTGGTTCGGGGGGCCGGGACTGAAGCTTTCTTT.

The chain uses TRBV12-3 or TRBV12-4 and TRBJ1-2; the D gene is possibly TRBD1 (6 bases). The CDR3 contains 12 residues. V was pared by 5 bases and J by 4 bases, with 8 bases between. The CDR3 DNA is TGTGCCAGCAGTACAGGGTTCTATGGCTACACCTTC. Translated: CASSTGFYGYTF.

CDR3 amino acids: CASSIGAGNTIYF. The CDR3, as DNA: TGTGCCAGTAGTATAGGAGCAGGAAACACCATATATTTT. This chain links TRBV19 with TRBJ1-3; no firm D call. The CDR3 extends over 13 amino acids. Germline CDR1 is LNHDA and CDR2 is SQIVND (reference sequence). With 1 base removed from V and 4 bases from J, the gap between germline ends came to 5 bases. Variable domain in full (rest from reference TRBV19 and TRBJ1-3): DGGITQSPKYLFRKEGQNVTLSCEQNLNHDAMYWYRQDPGQGLRLIYYSQIVNDFQKGDIAEGYSVSREKKESFPLTVTSAQKNPTAFYLCASSIGAGNTIYFGEGSWLTVV.

This sequence joins TRBV18 and TRBJ1-4; possible D gene TRBD1, 5 bases. Trimming left V 2 bases short and J 7 bases short, with 14 bases between. This CDR3 spans 15 amino acids. Germline V gene sequence: CDR1 KGHSH, CDR2 LQKENI. This CDR3 is CASSPRAGMVEKLFF. The CDR3 coding sequence is TGTGCCAGCTCACCAAGGGCAGGGATGGTTGAAAAACTGTTTTTT.

This chain connects TRBV19 to TRBJ1-4, with 7 nucleotides matching TRBD1. The CDR3 length is 12 residues. CDR1 is LNHDA, CDR2 SQIVND, per germline (reference sequence). V trimming: 3 bases; J trimming: 14 bases; junction bases outside the gene matches: 6. CDR3 coding DNA: TGTGCCAGTAGTATGAGGGACAGTCGTCTGTTTTTT. It specifies CASSMRDSRLFF.

The rearrangement uses TRBV24-1 and TRBJ2-1; 9 bases align to TRBD1. With V trimmed by 4 bases and J by 1 base, 4 bases remained unmatched. Germline-derived CDR1 and CDR2 are KGHDR and SFDVKD. This CDR3 contains 16 residues. The CDR3 region has the DNA TGTGCCACCAGTGAGTCCGGGACAGGGTCCTACAATGAGCAGTTCTTC. Amino acid sequence: CATSESGTGSYNEQFF.

The chain uses TRBV2 and TRBJ1-2, with TRBD1 matching 8 bases. V gave up 3 bases and J gave up 5 bases; unmatched junction bases: 2. The CDR3 contains 13 residues. The germline V gene has CDR1 SNHLY and CDR2 FYNNEI. In DNA, the CDR3 is TGTGCCAGCAGTGAGGGACAGGCGTATGGCTACACCTTC. Translated, it gives CASSEGQAYGYTF.

V gene TRBV7-9 combines with J gene TRBJ2-7; tentatively, D is TRBD2 (6 bases). The CDR3 runs 15 residues. CDR1 is SEHNR and CDR2 is FQNEAQ in the germline V gene (reference sequence). The V end was cut by 1 base, the J end by 3 bases, with 13 bases between. Written as DNA, the CDR3 is TGTGCCAGCAGCTTAGGGAGGGGTTGGGACTACGAGCAGTACTTC. It translates to CASSLGRGWDYEQYF.

The chain is built from TRBV12-5 and TRBJ2-5; 7 nucleotides align to TRBD2. CDR1 LGHNT and CDR2 FRNRAP come from the germline V gene. CDR3 length equals 15 residues. The V gene end was trimmed by 3 bases and the J gene end by 7 bases; junction bases not matched to a gene: 11. In DNA form, the CDR3 reads TGTGCTAGTGGTTTTCTTGGTAGCGGGCCAGGGACCCAGTACTTC. Amino acid sequence: CASGFLGSGPGTQYF.

The chain carries TRBV6-5 and TRBJ2-5; the match to TRBD1 covers 8 bases. V lost 5 bases and J lost 5; bases outside the gene matches: 10. The CDR3 has 15 residues. Germline CDR1 reads MNHEY; CDR2 reads SVGAGI. CDR3 DNA: TGTGCCAGCAGTACAACAGGGGGATCTTGGGAGACCCAGTACTTC. Protein: CASSTTGGSWETQYF.

This chain joins TRBV2 and TRBJ1-5; D possibly corresponds to TRBD1 (6 bases). Germline CDR1 and CDR2: SNHLY and FYNNEI. CDR3 length: 15 residues. Trimming took 6 bases from V and 0 from J, leaving 12 bases between them. The DNA of the CDR3 is TGTGCCAGCAGCGACGGGACACCTAGCAATCAGCCCCAGCATTTT. This encodes CASSDGTPSNQPQHF.

The chain has TRBV30 and TRBJ1-2; 11 positions agree with TRBD1. CDR1 GTSNPN and CDR2 SVGIG come from the germline V gene (reference sequence). V lost 5 bases, J lost 7 bases, and 9 bases stayed unmatched. CDR3 length equals 14 residues. The CDR3 sequence: CAWVWTGGLGGYTF. CDR3 nucleotides: TGTGCCTGGGTTTGGACAGGGGGCCTGGGTGGCTACACCTTC.